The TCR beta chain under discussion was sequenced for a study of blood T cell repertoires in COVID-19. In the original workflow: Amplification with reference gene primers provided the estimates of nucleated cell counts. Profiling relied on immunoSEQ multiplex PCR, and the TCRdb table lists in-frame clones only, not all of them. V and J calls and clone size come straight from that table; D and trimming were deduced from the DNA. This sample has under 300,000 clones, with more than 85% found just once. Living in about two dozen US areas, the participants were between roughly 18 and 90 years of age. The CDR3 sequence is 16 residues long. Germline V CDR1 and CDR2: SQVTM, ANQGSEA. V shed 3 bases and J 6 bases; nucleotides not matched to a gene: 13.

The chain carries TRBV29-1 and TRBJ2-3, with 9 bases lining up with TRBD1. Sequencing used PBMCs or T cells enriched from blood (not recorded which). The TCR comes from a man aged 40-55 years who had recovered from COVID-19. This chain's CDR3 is CSVDRGTGSFLDTQYF. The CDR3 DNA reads TGCAGCGTTGACCGTGGGACAGGGAGCTTTTTGGATACGCAGTATTTT.